The T cell receptor beta chain described here comes from a study of blood T cell repertoires in COVID-19. Across the study: Acute-phase and convalescent COVID-19 samples originated in the United States, Italy and Spain.

The data were produced by immunoSEQ multiplex PCR, yet TCRdb's version contains in-frame clones alone and is incomplete. The sample lists approximately 120,000 clones; 80% were seen once. This clone was recorded once. CDR1 is GTSNPN and CDR2 is SVGIG in the germline V gene (reference sequence). The CDR3 covers 17 residues. Trimming pared 0 bases from V and 2 bases from J, leaving 19 bases between. The source material was peripheral blood. The J gene is TRBJ1-2, the V gene TRBV30; D remains ambiguous. The clonotype comes from a human donor in a cohort sampled during active COVID-19. CDR3 in amino acids: CAWSVPAATQTNYGYTF. DNA for the CDR3: TGTGCCTGGAGTGTACCGGCCGCAACACAGACCAACTATGGCTACACCTTC.